This T cell receptor beta chain was observed in a study of T cell repertoires in cytomegalovirus infection. Germline values: CDR1 MNHEY, CDR2 SMNVEV (reference sequence). The V end lost 5 bases, the J end lost 7 bases, and 15 bases lay between the germline ends. The CDR3 runs 14 residues. On this clonotype itself: Antigen unknown.

A single record per CDR3 protein comes from TCRdb applying MiXCR to the reads. Among some 940,000 distinct CDR3 sequences listed, approximately 30% were seen once. The receptor comes from a human donor in good health (CMV status not recorded). Some clones in this sample may be carry-over from other donors' samples. V gene TRBV27 combines with J gene TRBJ2-1; tentatively, D is TRBD1 or TRBD2 (5 bases each). Sample: cultured CD8+ T cells from PBMCs, taken from culture after CMV antigen stimulation. The CDR3 coding sequence is TGTGCCAGCAGTGAACCAGGGAGTGTGAATGAGCAGTTCTTC. Translated: CASSEPGSVNEQFF.